This T cell receptor beta chain emerged from a study of OX40 agonist ivuxolimab in advanced cancers. Study background: Among those enrolled, mean age was around 60 years (range roughly 23 to 79) and 75% to 90% were male. Study-wide points: Some nonresponders additionally presented with little normalized T-cell clonal expansion. CD4+ and CD8+ blood T cells expanded clonally by week 6 at 0.1 to 3.0 mg/kg.

The cohort excluded patients with autoimmune disease history or systemic immunosuppression. Trimming at V came to 1 base and at J to 4 bases, leaving 6 bases not matched to a gene. This CDR3 contains 16 residues. The germline gives CDR1 SEHNR, CDR2 FQNEAQ (reference sequence). This clone was counted only a few times. What it binds is not known. Sequenced by immunoSEQ multiplex PCR; TCRdb stores in-frame clones only, minus some. The table includes some 66,000 clones, roughly 82% detected once. The receptor was derived from an adult with an advanced solid tumor such as melanoma, head and neck, liver or kidney cancer. The source was CD4+ or CD8+ T cells sorted from blood, collected in a trial of the OX40 agonist ivuxolimab. The chain is built from TRBV7-9 and TRBJ1-5; 8 bases map to TRBD1. The CDR3 is CASSLEGQGANQPQHF. As DNA, the CDR3 is TGTGCCAGCAGCTTAGAGGGGCAGGGGGCGAATCAGCCCCAGCATTTT.